This TCR beta chain was sequenced in a study of blood T cell repertoires in COVID-19. Looking at the study overall: Specimens from acute and convalescent COVID-19 originated in the United States, Italy and Spain. In each case, the material was cDNA or gDNA derived from T cells, B-cell-depleted T cells, or PBMCs.

The germline gives CDR1 GTSNPN, CDR2 SVGIG (reference sequence). The CDR3 runs to 14 residues. J gave up 6 bases and V 1 base, and 4 bases lay outside the gene matches. In the original workflow: Estimation of nucleated cell counts was performed using reference gene primer amplification. The data were produced by immunoSEQ multiplex PCR, yet TCRdb's version contains in-frame clones alone and is incomplete. V and J calls and clone size come straight from that table; D and trimming were deduced from the DNA. The sample lists some 140,000 clones; 88% were seen once. The genes are TRBV30 and TRBJ1-5; 9 bases are a match to TRBD1. The TCR comes from a man between 65 and 85 years old with active COVID-19. The sequenced sample consisted of peripheral blood. The CDR3: CAWSGTGDGQPQHF. CDR3 DNA sequence: TGTGCCTGGAGTGGGACAGGGGATGGTCAGCCCCAGCATTTT.